This TCR beta chain was identified during a study of OX40 agonist ivuxolimab in advanced cancers. Study summary: Ivuxolimab, which is an agonistic anti-OX40 (CD134) antibody, was administered to the patients. From roughly 20 to 85 years was the age range, with a mean of about 56 years, and over 70% were male. Eligibility rules accepted prior anti-PD-1, anti-PD-L1 or anti-CTLA-4 therapy, and 30% to 40% had some. Study conclusions and caveats: CD4+ T cells averaged fewer expanded clones than CD8+ T cells.

The CDR3 consists of 13 residues. V was pared by 2 bases and J by 6 bases, with 9 bases between. Germline assignment: CDR1 SGHTA and CDR2 FQGTGA. Of note for this clone: As yet, its antigen is unknown.

The protocol was immunoSEQ multiplex PCR, while the TCRdb copy is restricted to in-frame clones and leaves out a portion. The sample contains tens of thousands of clones, more than 85% of which appear only once. The chain recombines TRBV7-3 with TRBJ2-3; D remains unclear. The sample was CD4+ or CD8+ T cells sorted from blood, taken in a trial of the OX40 agonist ivuxolimab. The source of this sequence is an adult with an advanced solid tumor such as melanoma, head and neck, liver or kidney cancer. For the CDR3, the DNA is TGTGCCAGCAGCTTATCAAGGATGGATACGCAGTATTTT. It encodes CASSLSRMDTQYF.